Listed here are 32 T cell receptor beta chains from one sample, sequenced in a study of graft-versus-host responses after intestinal transplantation (dated by TCRdb to the early 2020s). The time point label on this specimen signifies: cells obtained before transplantation from donor or recipient. Their specific antigens are unknown. To prepare the library, the immunoSEQ multiplex PCR assay was applied. The table comes from immuneACCESS by way of TCRdb, which keeps in-frame sequences with V and J called. Part of the clones is missing from these tables; in studies checked, under half for an unresolved V gene and the rest for unknown reasons. This sample holds tens of thousands of clones; around 90% were observed only once. Jointly, the top ten make up 0.28% of the sample. The sample was unstimulated CD4+ T cells sorted from spleen or lymph node cells, taken before transplant. The receptors come from a human donor who was the organ donor for an intestinal transplant.

The chain combines TRBV20-1 with TRBJ2-7; TRBD1 might be the D (5 bases). CDR1 and CDR2 (germline): DFQATT, SNEGSKA (reference sequence). V gave up 7 bases and J gave up 4 bases, with 11 bases separating them. The CDR3 consists of 11 residues. The CDR3 sequence is CSGGRGYEQYF. The CDR3 nucleotides read TGCAGTGGGGGCCGTGGATACGAGCAGTACTTC.

This chain joins TRBV6-5 and TRBJ2-1; TRBD1 aligns across 7 bases. V gave up 6 bases and J gave up 4 bases; unmatched junction bases: 6. Germline V lookup: CDR1 MNHEY, CDR2 SVGAGI. The CDR3 spans 14 residues. CDR3 sequence reads: CASRDPTGYNEQFF. The CDR3 DNA reads as TGTGCCAGCAGAGACCCGACAGGGTACAATGAGCAGTTCTTC.

The chain carries TRBV6-1 and TRBJ2-3, with 7 positions matching TRBD2. The germline gives CDR1 MNHNS, CDR2 SASEGT. There are 14 residues in the CDR3. The V and J ends lost 5 bases and 3 bases, in that order; junction bases with no gene match: 5. This chain's CDR3 is CASSRAGRTDTQYF. DNA for the CDR3: TGTGCCAGCAGTAGAGCGGGGAGGACAGATACGCAGTATTTT.

This chain uses TRBV9 with TRBJ1-6; D not resolved. There are 15 residues in the CDR3. V was cut by 0 bases and J by 11 bases, with 15 bases left in between. Germline V gene sequence: CDR1 SGDLS, CDR2 YYNGEE. The CDR3: CASSVAPLGSTPLHF. The CDR3 nucleotides read TGTGCCAGCAGCGTAGCTCCCCTAGGTAGTACACCCCTCCACTTT.

This chain uses TRBV4-2 with TRBJ1-6; 8 bases match TRBD1. J lost 9 bases, V lost 0 bases, and 10 bases had no gene match. The germline V gene has CDR1 LGHNA and CDR2 YNFKEQ. The CDR3 length is 17 residues. CDR3 amino acids: CASSQDDRGQWRSPLHF. CDR3 nucleotides: TGTGCCAGCAGCCAAGATGACAGGGGACAATGGCGTTCACCCCTCCACTTT.

The chain links TRBV5-6 to TRBJ2-2, with D hard to call. Per the germline V gene, CDR1 is SGHDT and CDR2 is YYEEEE. The CDR3 is 15 residues long. Trimming removed 1 base from V and 1 base from J, with 8 bases in between. CDR3 in amino acids: CASSLYPGNTGELFF. CDR3 nucleotide sequence: TGTGCCAGCAGCTTGTACCCAGGGAACACCGGGGAGCTGTTTTTT.

This chain uses TRBV5-1 with TRBJ2-2, with a tentative D call TRBD1 (5 bases). This CDR3 comprises 14 residues. Germline loops: CDR1 SGHRS, CDR2 YFSETQ. V was trimmed by 5 bases and J by 4 bases, leaving 12 bases between them. CDR3 region: CASRTTVSTGELFF. The CDR3 DNA reads as TGCGCCAGCAGAACGACAGTAAGCACCGGGGAGCTGTTTTTT.

The chain recombines TRBV11-1 with TRBJ2-1; TRBD1 aligns across 9 bases. CDR3 length equals 16 residues. V shed 4 bases and J 3 bases; nucleotides not matched to a gene: 7. CDR1 and CDR2 from the germline V gene are SGHAT and FQDESV (reference sequence). The chain's CDR3 is CASSWPGQGNYNEQFF. CDR3 nucleotide sequence: TGTGCCAGCAGCTGGCCGGGACAGGGTAACTACAATGAGCAGTTCTTC.

The gene calls are TRBV29-1 and TRBJ2-7, with 9 bases matching TRBD1. J gave up 4 bases and V 1 base, and 2 bases lay outside the gene matches. The germline V gene encodes CDR1 SQVTM and CDR2 ANQGSEA. This CDR3 spans 13 amino acids. The CDR3 sequence: CSVEVDRGYEQYF. In DNA, the CDR3 is TGCAGCGTTGAAGTTGACAGGGGGTACGAGCAGTACTTC.

This clone showed up just a few times. The chain recombines TRBV5-1 with TRBJ2-7; D is unresolved. Deletions cut 4 bases from V and 0 bases from J, with 8 bases between. There are 13 residues in the CDR3. Germline CDR1 and CDR2: SGHRS and YFSETQ. The CDR3, as DNA: TGCGCCAGCAGCCCCTCTAACTCCTACGAGCAGTACTTC. Translating it yields CASSPSNSYEQYF.

This chain connects TRBV5-1 to TRBJ1-4; 7 bases are shared with TRBD1. The CDR3 has 14 amino acids. Germline V CDR1 and CDR2: SGHRS, YFSETQ. The J segment lost 8 bases and the V segment lost 5 bases, leaving 9 bases of the junction unmatched. The chain's CDR3 is CASSTRGPGEKLFF. The CDR3 nucleotides are TGCGCCAGCAGTACGAGGGGGCCTGGGGAAAAACTGTTTTTT.

The V call is TRBV7-8, the J call TRBJ1-5, with TRBD1 matching 9 bases. CDR1 SGHVS and CDR2 FQNEAQ come from the germline V gene. The trim removed 7 bases at V and 4 bases at J, leaving 17 bases unmatched. The CDR3 contains 18 residues. This chain's CDR3 is CASTTSPGQGGRNQPQHF. DNA for the CDR3: TGTGCCAGCACCACTTCCCCGGGACAGGGAGGGCGAAATCAGCCCCAGCATTTT.

The chain recombines TRBV18 with TRBJ2-7; D uncertain. V was pared by 1 base and J by 2 bases, with 9 bases between. This CDR3 region has 14 residues. Germline CDR1 is KGHSH and CDR2 is LQKENI. The CDR3 protein is CASSPRAAPYEQYF. The CDR3 coding sequence is TGTGCCAGCTCACCACGGGCAGCCCCCTACGAGCAGTACTTC.

The J gene is TRBJ2-5, the V gene TRBV9, with 12 bases that match TRBD2. Trimming cost V 4 bases and J 4 bases; bases outside gene matches: 5. Germline values: CDR1 SGDLS, CDR2 YYNGEE. CDR3 size: 15 residues. In DNA, the CDR3 is TGTGCCAGCAGCCCCCTAGCGGGGGGGCCAGAGACCCAGTACTTC. It is translated as CASSPLAGGPETQYF.

The V and J genes are TRBV19 and TRBJ2-1, with D possibly TRBD1 on 5 matching bases. Germline V lookup: CDR1 LNHDA, CDR2 SQIVND (reference sequence). The CDR3 covers 16 residues. Trimming stripped 3 bases from V and 4 bases from J, with 16 bases between. CDR3 bases: TGTGCCAGTAGTATGTCCCCTCAGGGCGTTTACAATGAGCAGTTCTTC. This translates into CASSMSPQGVYNEQFF.

The rearrangement joins TRBV28 to TRBJ1-1; 8 bases are a match to TRBD1. CDR1 and CDR2 (germline): MDHEN, SYDVKM. The CDR3 sequence is 16 residues long. J lost 3 bases, V lost 1 base, and 7 bases had no gene match. The DNA of the CDR3 is TGTGCCAGCAGTTTATACCAAGGACAGGGCCACACTGAAGCTTTCTTT. This encodes CASSLYQGQGHTEAFF.

The chain links TRBV5-4 to TRBJ1-1, with D unclear. Germline values: CDR1 SGHNT, CDR2 YYREEE (reference sequence). CDR3 length: 13 residues. Trimming took 4 bases from V and 3 from J, leaving 10 bases between them. CDR3 residues: CASSPTPDTEAFF. In DNA, the CDR3 is TGTGCCAGCAGCCCCACTCCGGACACTGAAGCTTTCTTT. Full variable domain (missing parts from reference TRBV5-4 and TRBJ1-1): ETGVTQSPTHLIKTRGQQVTLRCSSQSGHNTVSWYQQALGQGPQFIFQYYREEENGRGNFPPRFSGLQFPNYSSELNVNALELDDSALYLCASSPTPDTEAFFGQGTRLTVV.

The rearrangement uses TRBV9 and TRBJ2-3; unclear D gene. The V and J ends lost 6 bases and 2 bases respectively, with 16 bases between them. This CDR3 comprises 15 residues. Looked up from germline, CDR1 is SGDLS and CDR2 is YYNGEE. CDR3 in amino acids: CASTRSLTNTDTQYF. The CDR3 nucleotides are TGTGCCAGCACCCGCTCATTAACAAACACAGATACGCAGTATTTT.

This sequence joins TRBV10-3 and TRBJ1-2; 10 bases line up with TRBD1. Trimming cost V 6 bases and J 4 bases; bases outside gene matches: 8. Germline V gene sequence: CDR1 ENHRY, CDR2 SYGVKD. The CDR3 length is 15 residues. DNA of the CDR3: TGTGCCATCAGACCCACGGGACAGGGGAGCTATGGCTACACCTTC. This translates into CAIRPTGQGSYGYTF.

This clone appeared a single time. The chain couples TRBV7-2 to TRBJ2-1; 9 bases agree with TRBD1. The ends lost 5 bases at V and 4 bases at J; junction bases unmatched: 6. From germline, CDR1 is SGHTA and CDR2 FQGNSA. CDR3 size: 15 residues. The CDR3 coding sequence is TGTGCCAGCAGCACCGGACAGGGGAAGTACAATGAGCAGTTCTTC. Its translation: CASSTGQGKYNEQFF.

The rearrangement joins TRBV11-3 to TRBJ2-2; 8 nucleotides line up with TRBD1. Germline assignment: CDR1 SGHNT and CDR2 YENEEA. Trimming took 5 bases from V and 3 from J; bases not matched to a gene: 5. The CDR3 covers 15 residues. CDR3 residues: CASSRRTGHTGELFF. The CDR3 coding sequence is TGTGCCAGCAGCCGAAGGACAGGGCACACCGGGGAGCTGTTTTTT.

This clone was seen once. The chain combines TRBV11-3 with TRBJ2-1; 12 bases agree with TRBD2. Germline loops: CDR1 SGHNT, CDR2 YENEEA. After removal of 5 bases from V and 7 bases from J, the junction contained 9 bases not matched to a gene. CDR3 length equals 16 residues. The DNA for the CDR3 is TGTGCCAGCAGCCCCGGTAGGACTAGCGGGAATAATGAGCAGTTCTTC. Protein sequence: CASSPGRTSGNNEQFF.

This sequence joins TRBV30 and TRBJ1-5; D perhaps matches TRBD1 (5 bases). The CDR3 covers 13 residues. Trimming removed 5 bases from V and 4 bases from J, with 12 bases in between. CDR1 and CDR2 (germline): GTSNPN, SVGIG (reference sequence). For the CDR3, the DNA is TGTGCCTGGGGGATGGGGCAGAATCAGCCCCAGCATTTT. This gives the protein CAWGMGQNQPQHF.

This chain joins TRBV20-1 and TRBJ2-7, with D perhaps matching TRBD1 (5 bases). Trimming left V 3 bases short and J 5 bases short, with 8 bases between. The CDR3 is made up of 11 amino acids. Per the germline V gene, CDR1 is DFQATT and CDR2 is SNEGSKA (reference sequence). The chain's CDR3 is CSARGRDEQYF. The CDR3 coding sequence is TGCAGTGCTAGGGGCAGGGACGAGCAGTACTTC.

This clone was detected once. The chain is built from TRBV7-3 and TRBJ2-1; TRBD2 matches 9 bases. From germline, CDR1 is SGHTA and CDR2 FQGTGA. The CDR3 has 21 amino acids. Trimming took 5 bases from V and 8 from J; bases not matched to a gene: 28. CDR3 sequence: CASSTIGNRGVKVAGGDEQFF. The CDR3 DNA is TGTGCCAGCAGCACTATAGGCAACAGGGGTGTGAAAGTTGCGGGAGGGGATGAGCAGTTCTTC.

V usage is TRBV12-2 and J usage is TRBJ2-1; the table's D call, TRBD2, has no DNA check behind it. TRBV12-2 is a pseudogene locus. The CDR3 consists of 19 residues. CDR3 in amino acids: CASRLAVCSRPSGGSGEFF. CDR3 sequence (DNA): TGTGCAAGTCGCTTAGCCGTCTGCTCTCGGCCTAGCGGGGGGTCGGGTGAGTTCTTC.

This CDR3 is CASSDPWVAVPGEEQFF. The CDR3 nucleotides read TGTGCCAGCAGTGACCCATGGGTAGCAGTCCCCGGGGAAGAGCAGTTCTTC. This chain links TRBV2 with TRBJ2-1; D possibly corresponds to TRBD2 (5 bases). The CDR3 consists of 17 residues. V lost 3 bases and J 10 bases, leaving 25 bases between the germline ends. Germline V CDR1 and CDR2: SNHLY, FYNNEI.

The chain employs TRBV6-5 and TRBJ2-1; D is possibly TRBD2 (5 bases). The CDR3 runs 14 residues. With 6 bases removed from V and 7 bases from J, the gap between germline ends came to 16 bases. The germline V gene has CDR1 MNHEY and CDR2 SVGAGI. CDR3 region: CASSRSGTGNEQFF. The CDR3 coding sequence is TGTGCCAGCAGCAGAAGCGGAACGGGGAATGAGCAGTTCTTC.

The chain has TRBV28 and TRBJ1-4, with 10 bases fitting TRBD1. Trimming at V came to 6 bases and at J to 8 bases, leaving 9 bases not matched to a gene. This CDR3 spans 15 amino acids. The germline gives CDR1 MDHEN, CDR2 SYDVKM. The CDR3 region is CASRKGTGVGEKLFF. In nucleotides, the CDR3 is TGTGCCAGCAGGAAAGGGACAGGGGTGGGAGAAAAACTGTTTTTT.

The V gene is TRBV28, the J gene TRBJ1-5; D is unresolved. The CDR3 contains 13 residues. Germline V gene lookup returns CDR1 MDHEN and CDR2 SYDVKM. Trimming shortened V by 2 bases and J by 9 bases, and 11 bases separated the two germline ends. The CDR3 here is CASSLIDIRPQHF. The CDR3 DNA reads TGTGCCAGCAGTTTAATCGACATTCGGCCCCAGCATTTT.

The chain combines TRBV5-6 with TRBJ1-2; maybe TRBD1 (5 bases). Trimming removed 6 bases from V and 4 bases from J, with 16 bases in between. This CDR3 spans 14 amino acids. Germline V lookup: CDR1 SGHDT, CDR2 YYEEEE. CDR3 region: CASIYRAGTYGYTF. CDR3 nucleotides: TGTGCCAGCATCTATAGGGCGGGGACCTATGGCTACACCTTC.

The CDR3 region is CASSLGTEYNEQFF. Here the CDR3 DNA reads TGCGCCAGCAGCTTGGGTACAGAGTACAATGAGCAGTTCTTC. The chain has TRBV5-1 and TRBJ2-1; unclear D gene. CDR1 and CDR2 (germline): SGHRS, YFSETQ. Trimming removed 0 bases at V and 4 bases at J, with 8 bases between. This CDR3 region has 14 residues.